A single sample gave rise to the 22 T cell receptor beta chains below, sequenced in a study of metastatic and nonmetastatic thyroid tumors. Ahead of thyroid surgery, no patient had received treatment of any kind. TCRdb re-called the PCR reads via MiXCR. The table includes tens of thousands of clones, under 30% detected once. The specimen sequenced was blood. These receptors were obtained from a male donor with papillary thyroid cancer or a benign thyroid nodule (not recorded which). Some clones in this sample may be carry-over from other donors' samples.

This clone appeared many times. This chain joins TRBV24-1 and TRBJ2-1; D perhaps matches TRBD1 (6 bases). CDR3 size: 14 residues. The V end was cut by 4 bases, the J end by 12 bases, with 18 bases between. Per germline, CDR1 KGHDR and CDR2 SFDVKD. The chain's CDR3 is CATSDTRTGIGQFF. CDR3 bases: TGTGCCACCAGTGACACCCGAACAGGGATCGGGCAGTTCTTC.

This clone has at least ten counts. V is TRBV3-1 and J is TRBJ2-2, with 8 nucleotides matching TRBD2. This CDR3 spans 15 amino acids. The J segment lost 1 base and the V segment lost 4 bases, leaving 2 bases of the junction unmatched. Per the germline V gene, CDR1 is LGHDT and CDR2 is YNNKEL (reference sequence). The CDR3 DNA sequence: TGTGCCAGCAGCCCCAGCGGGGGGAACACCGGGGAGCTGTTTTTT. It codes for CASSPSGGNTGELFF.

This clone came up a few times. This chain uses TRBV6-2 or TRBV6-3 with TRBJ1-1; D is uncertain. Trimming stripped 2 bases from V and 1 base from J, with 5 bases between. Germline lookup yields CDR1 MNHEY and CDR2 SVGEGT. The CDR3 length is 13 residues. CDR3 DNA: TGTGCCAGCAGTTACGCGGAGAACACTGAAGCTTTCTTT. Amino acids: CASSYAENTEAFF.

This chain connects TRBV24-1 to TRBJ2-5; 7 bases line up with TRBD2. This CDR3 has 18 amino acids. The trim removed 2 bases at V and 5 bases at J, leaving 16 bases unmatched. Germline CDR1 KGHDR, CDR2 SFDVKD. The CDR3: CATSDWSSGNSGRETQYF. The CDR3 DNA sequence: TGTGCCACCAGTGATTGGTCTAGCGGAAACTCTGGGAGGGAGACCCAGTACTTC.

Ten or more counts support this clone. V gene TRBV7-9 combines with J gene TRBJ1-5, with D hard to call. V lost 6 bases to trimming and J lost 4 bases, with 7 bases between them. CDR3 length equals 12 residues. The germline CDR1 and CDR2 sequences are SEHNR and FQNEAQ (reference sequence). CDR3 region: CASSFQNQPQHF. The CDR3 DNA reads TGTGCCAGCAGTTTTCAAAATCAGCCCCAGCATTTT. The full variable domain, rest sourced from reference TRBV7-9 and TRBJ1-5, is DTGVSQNPRHKITKRGQNVTFRCDPISEHNRLYWYRQTLGQGPEFLTYFQNEAQLEKSRLLSDRFSAERPKGSFSTLEIQRTEQGDSAMYLCASSFQNQPQHFGDGTRLSIL.

There are a few counts of this clone. The CDR3 is CASRRPYSNQPQHF. CDR3 coding DNA: TGTGCCAGCCGTCGGCCGTATAGCAATCAGCCCCAGCATTTT. The V call is TRBV6-1, the J call TRBJ1-5; D is undetermined. Per the germline V gene, CDR1 is MNHNS and CDR2 is SASEGT. The CDR3 length is 14 residues. Trimming took 8 bases from V and 0 from J, leaving 11 bases between them.

The sample holds a few counts of this clone. The chain carries TRBV12-3 or TRBV12-4 and TRBJ2-7; D unclear. V shed 3 bases and J shed 3 bases, with 6 bases lying between them. The CDR3 has 12 residues. The CDR3 region is CASSFYGYEQYF. The DNA of the CDR3 is TGTGCCAGCAGTTTTTATGGCTACGAGCAGTACTTC.

The rearrangement joins TRBV11-2 to TRBJ2-3, with TRBD1 matching 8 bases. V shed 4 bases, J shed 0 bases, and the junction held 6 bases outside the gene matches. The CDR3 consists of 16 residues. The V gene's germline CDR1 is SGHAT and CDR2 FQNNGV. CDR3 nucleotide sequence: TGTGCCAGCAGCTCTTTCCAGGGGGCTAGCACAGATACGCAGTATTTT. This gives the protein CASSSFQGASTDTQYF.

The chain links TRBV18 to TRBJ2-3; 10 bases agree with TRBD2. Germline-derived CDR1 and CDR2 are KGHSH and LQKENI. Trimming at V came to 8 bases and at J to 3 bases, leaving 8 bases not matched to a gene. The length of the CDR3 is 15 residues. The CDR3 spells CASLLASGGTDTQYF. The CDR3 bases are TGTGCCAGCCTATTGGCTAGCGGGGGAACAGATACGCAGTATTTT.

Comment on this clone: This specimen includes other DNA sequences encoding the same CDR3. The rearrangement links TRBV5-6 to TRBJ2-1, with D tentatively TRBD1 or TRBD2 (5 bases each). The CDR3 length is 18 residues. V was shortened by 0 bases and J by 6 bases, with 22 bases between the two germline ends. Germline CDR1 reads SGHDT; CDR2 reads YYEEEE. The CDR3 DNA follows: TGTGCCAGCAGCTTGGTGGGTGGTTCCGACAGTGCGGGCAATGAGCAGTTCTTC. Amino acid sequence: CASSLVGGSDSAGNEQFF.

Remarks on this clone: This may stem from a read error, because a much larger clone lies one nucleotide away. The chain employs TRBV7-6 and TRBJ2-7; D remains ambiguous. The germline V gene encodes CDR1 SGHVS and CDR2 FNYEAQ. V dropped 5 bases and J dropped 4 bases, with 6 bases sitting between them. This CDR3 region has 11 residues. The CDR3 coding sequence is TGTGCCAGCAGCGACGAGTACGAGCAGTACTTC. Its protein product is CASSDEYEQYF.

In regard to this clone: Being one base from a much bigger clone, this may be a read error. This rearrangement joins TRBV11-1 to TRBJ2-1, with 16 bases identical to TRBD2. Germline V gene data show CDR1 as SGHAT and CDR2 as FQDESV (reference sequence). The CDR3 consists of 18 residues. Trimming took 5 bases from V and 0 from J; bases not matched to a gene: 4. This chain's CDR3 is CASSPGLAGGVSYNEQFF. In DNA form, the CDR3 reads TGTGCCAGCAGCCCGGGACTAGCGGGAGGGGTCTCCTACAATGAGCAGTTCTTC.

The J gene is TRBJ2-3, the V gene TRBV11-1, with 8 bases that match TRBD2. V gave up 5 bases and J gave up 0 bases; unmatched junction bases: 4. Germline V gene sequence: CDR1 SGHAT, CDR2 FQDESV (reference sequence). The CDR3 loop spans 15 amino acids. DNA for the CDR3: TGTGCCAGCAGCATCTCTAGCGGGAGCACAGATACGCAGTATTTT. Amino acids: CASSISSGSTDTQYF.

This clone is medium-sized (0.01 to 0.1%) within its sample. This rearrangement joins TRBV28 to TRBJ2-2; D gene unclear. Germline CDR1 is MDHEN and CDR2 is SYDVKM. The V gene lost 2 bases and the J gene lost 1 base, with 5 bases spanning the gap. The CDR3 contains 14 residues. This CDR3 is CASSLGLNTGELFF. The CDR3 DNA follows: TGTGCCAGCAGTTTAGGGCTGAACACCGGGGAGCTGTTTTTT.

At least ten counts were recorded for this clone. A read error may be the cause here, since a much bigger clone is one base away. Other DNA sequences in this specimen translate into the identical CDR3. The CDR3 loop is CASSLGGQNYGYTF. CDR3 DNA sequence: TGTGCCAGCAGTCTCGGGGGCCAGAACTATGGCTATACCTTC. The chain employs TRBV28 and TRBJ1-2; a weak D match, TRBD1 (6 bases). This CDR3 spans 14 amino acids. Germline V lookup: CDR1 MDHEN, CDR2 SYDVKM.

The V gene is TRBV20-1, the J gene TRBJ2-6; D is uncertain. Looked up from germline, CDR1 is DFQATT and CDR2 is SNEGSKA (reference sequence). There are 15 residues in the CDR3. The germline V and J ends were trimmed by 6 bases and 0 bases, with 12 bases remaining between them. The CDR3 coding sequence is TGCAGTGCCCTTGCACCCCGCTCTGGGGCCAACGTCCTGACTTTC. Residues: CSALAPRSGANVLTF.

The sample holds a few counts of this clone. The chain recombines TRBV11-2 with TRBJ2-1, with unresolved D. Germline V gives CDR1 SGHAT, CDR2 FQNNGV. Trimming shortened V by 4 bases and J by 9 bases, and 7 bases separated the two germline ends. The CDR3 length is 11 residues. In DNA, the CDR3 is TGTGCCAGCAGCTACGGTCCTGAGCAGTTCTTC. This translates into CASSYGPEQFF.

This clone occurred once. The rearrangement uses TRBV7-2 and TRBJ1-5; D possibly corresponds to TRBD1 (6 bases). Germline V gives CDR1 SGHTA, CDR2 FQGNSA. The germline V and J ends were trimmed by 5 bases and 6 bases, with 11 bases remaining between them. The CDR3 is made up of 13 amino acids. The CDR3 sequence is CASSQQGSQPQHF. The CDR3 DNA follows: TGTGCCAGCAGCCAACAGGGATCTCAGCCCCAGCATTTT.

This clone was detected many times. The V call is TRBV28, the J call TRBJ2-7, with D unclear. CDR1 MDHEN and CDR2 SYDVKM come from the germline V gene. The length of the CDR3 is 13 residues. V was shortened by 7 bases and J by 3 bases, with 13 bases between the two germline ends. The CDR3 DNA reads as TGTGCCAGCAATGAGCAAACGCACTACGAGCAGTACTTC. The encoded protein is CASNEQTHYEQYF.

This clone was detected many times. The chain combines TRBV7-2 with TRBJ2-5; 7 nucleotides align to TRBD1. Germline CDR1 and CDR2: SGHTA and FQGNSA. The CDR3 spans 14 residues. The V gene end was trimmed by 3 bases and the J gene end by 7 bases; junction bases not matched to a gene: 8. This CDR3 reads CASSLGRNRGTQYF. Here the CDR3 DNA reads TGTGCCAGCAGCTTGGGCAGAAACAGGGGGACCCAGTACTTC. Drawing the rest from reference TRBV7-2 and TRBJ2-5, the complete variable domain is GAGVSQSPSNKVTEKGKDVELRCDPISGHTALYWYRQSLGQGLEFLIYFQGNSAPDKSGLPSDRFSAERTGGSVSTLTIQRTQQEDSAVYLCASSLGRNRGTQYFGPGTRLLVL.

This clone was detected only once. The V and J genes are TRBV11-3 and TRBJ2-7, with 7 bases fitting TRBD2. This CDR3 is 13 amino acids long. Germline lookup yields CDR1 SGHNT and CDR2 YENEEA. V lost 6 bases, J lost 3 bases, and 5 bases stayed unmatched. The CDR3, as DNA: TGTGCCAGCAGTGAGGGCGGGAGCTACGAGCAGTACTTC. It encodes CASSEGGSYEQYF.

The chain couples TRBV6-1 to TRBJ2-1; no reliable D call. Germline loops: CDR1 MNHNS, CDR2 SASEGT. The V end lost 6 bases, the J end lost 0 bases, and 12 bases lay between the germline ends. The CDR3 contains 15 residues. The CDR3: CASSYTESSYNEQFF. CDR3 nucleotides: TGTGCCAGCAGCTATACAGAGAGCTCCTACAATGAGCAGTTCTTC.